This T cell receptor (beta chain) was obtained from a study of T cell changes during pregnancy in multiple sclerosis (dated by TCRdb to about 2019). About the study as a whole: The study examined how the T cell repertoire changed over the course of pregnancy in women with multiple sclerosis.

Worth noting for this clone: This clone's antigen is unknown. No much larger clonotype is one base removed from it; base qualities were not supplied.

The library was obtained by the immunoSEQ multiplex PCR assay. TCRdb obtained this table from immuneACCESS and retained in-frame rearrangements with V and J assigned. These tables miss some clones; where compared with another copy, unresolved V genes account for less than half of the shortfall, and the remainder is unexplained. In this sample the table shows 60,000 to 85,000 clones, roughly 94% of which occur a single time. 0.58% of the sample is held by the ten biggest clonotypes. The CDR3, from cysteine to phenylalanine, totals 14 residues. Just the 42-base CDR3 DNA is kept, in frame starting at base 1. Trimming accounts for 6 bases at V and 3 bases at J, while the number of junction bases matched to no gene is 3. CDR1 and CDR2 (MNHEY, SVGAGI) derive from the germline V gene.

The specimen comprised peripheral blood, sampled in the third trimester of pregnancy. This sequence uses TRBV6-5 and TRBJ2-5, with 11 central nucleotides matching TRBD2. The receptor comes from a female donor with multiple sclerosis, enrolled in a pregnancy study. The nucleotides are TGTGCCAGCAGCGTGACTAGCGGGGAAGAGACCCAGTACTTC. It translates as CASSVTSGEETQYF.